This TCR beta chain was sequenced during a study of blood T cells in healthy people across ages. Points on this clonotype: Its antigen is undetermined.

V was trimmed by 4 bases and J by 3 bases, leaving 13 bases between them. The CDR3 covers 14 residues. Per germline, CDR1 LGHNA and CDR2 YSLEER. Together with a sample-barcoded 5' primer, a J-beta primer mix was included in a second PCR lasting roughly 6 to 12 cycles. Sequencing recovered at least 3 million CDR3-containing paired-end reads from each sample. TCRdb ran MiXCR on the 5' RACE reads and lists one entry per CDR3 protein. Found here are under 1,100,000 distinct CDR3 sequences, roughly 24% of them singletons; the top ten hold approximately 0.7%. Study-level results: Using unsorted PBMCs precluded a conclusive naive versus antigen-experienced comparison.

These data also featured in a second study, about T cells of mothers and their children. That work adds: Each 15 ul cDNA reaction used 1.5 ug RNA; all RNA was used. The effect of thymic selection on TCR recombination output is similar between related and unrelated pairs.

The V and J genes are TRBV4-3 and TRBJ2-7; perhaps TRBD1 as D (5 bases). The clonotype comes from a girl aged 2 to 10 in good health. Input material: blood. The CDR3 nucleotides read TGCGCCAGCAGCCGTCAGGGTGGTGACTACGAGCAGTACTTC. Translated, it gives CASSRQGGDYEQYF.